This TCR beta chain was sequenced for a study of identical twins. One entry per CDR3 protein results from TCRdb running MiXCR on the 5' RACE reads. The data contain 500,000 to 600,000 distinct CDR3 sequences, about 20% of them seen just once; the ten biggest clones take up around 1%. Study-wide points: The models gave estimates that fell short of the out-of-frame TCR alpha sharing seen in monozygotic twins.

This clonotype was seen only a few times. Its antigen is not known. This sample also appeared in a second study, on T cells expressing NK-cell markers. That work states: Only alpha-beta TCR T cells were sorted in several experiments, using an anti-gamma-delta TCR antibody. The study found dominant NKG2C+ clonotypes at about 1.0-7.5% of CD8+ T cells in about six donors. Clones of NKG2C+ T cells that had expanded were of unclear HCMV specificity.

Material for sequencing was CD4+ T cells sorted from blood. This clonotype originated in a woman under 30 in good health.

CDR3 sequence reads: CAWSVRSVTQSHEQYF. The CDR3 DNA sequence: TGTGCCTGGAGTGTACGATCGGTTACACAGAGCCACGAGCAGTACTTC. V is TRBV30 and J is TRBJ2-7; no definite D call. The CDR3 is made up of 16 amino acids. V dropped 0 bases and J dropped 5 bases, with 20 bases sitting between them. CDR1 and CDR2 (germline): GTSNPN, SVGIG (reference sequence).